The subject of this entry is one TCR beta chain. In this sample, this clonotype turned up a few times. The target of this receptor is not known. No base quality information exists; no much larger clone differs at one position. This sample is drawn from a study of response to subunit inactivated influenza vaccine (dated by TCRdb to the late 2010s). About the full investigation: Deep quantitative T cell receptor repertoire profiling was used in the study to track responses to a trivalent subunit inactivated influenza vaccine. The investigation overall reported the following: It was suggested by the authors that each seasonal influenza vaccination may recruit only a limited number of new T cells.

The protocol used for the library was RT-PCR. The instrument given in TCRdb is Illumina HiSeq 2500. The public reads were reanalyzed by TCRdb: fastp trimming at Q25, MiXCR alignment, in-frame beta chains only. Entries are consolidated by CDR3 protein sequence, retaining the most common genes and DNA. The sample table shows more than 200,000 distinct CDR3 sequences, and 9% to 15% are seen once. More than 7% of the sample lies in the top ten. From the cysteine up to the phenylalanine, the CDR3 has a length of 17 residues. CDR3 DNA only is kept here, 51 bases in frame from base 1. The germline V gene yields SGHAT for CDR1 and FQNNGV for CDR2. Trimmed from V: 5 bases; trimmed from J: 11 bases; junction bases lacking a gene match: 14.

The receptor comes from a man aged 45-65 years who received an inactivated influenza vaccine. Donor details come from another sample of the same person, matched by shared clones. The rearrangement combines TRBV11-2 with TRBJ1-6; 11 nucleotides in the junction match TRBD1. The source was non-naive T cells sorted from PBMCs, collected less than 15 days before vaccination. The cell subset or site label here, explained by the study, means: memory T cell fraction. The CDR3 region has the sequence CASSVPDRGRLYAPLHF. DNA sequence: TGTGCCAGCAGCGTGCCGGACAGGGGGCGGCTCTACGCACCCCTCCACTTT.